This is a list of T cell receptor beta chains from one sample in a study of T cell responses to AZD1222 COVID-19 vaccine. Assay: immunoSEQ multiplex PCR; the TCRdb copy retains only in-frame clones and omits some. This table has more than 85,000 clones, approximately 87% appearing once. The sequences come from peripheral blood, collected 28 days after the second AZD1222 dose. These receptors were taken from an adult who received the AZD1222 COVID-19 vaccine. The CDR3 runs from the conserved cysteine through the conserved F or W. D genes are given only for firm matches. Size tells how often a clone was seen (once, few, many) or the class of an expanded clone, and some rows leave it out.

D	size	J	V	DNA	CDR3
TRBD1	once	TRBJ1-1	TRBV10-3	TGTGCCATCAGTGAATGGACAGGGAGGAACACTGAAGCTTTCTTT	CAISEWTGRNTEAFF
TRBD1	-	TRBJ2-1	TRBV7-2	TGTGCCAGCAGCTTAGCCTCGGGACAGGATAGTGAGCAGTTCTTC	CASSLASGQDSEQFF
-	-	TRBJ1-2	TRBV21-1	TGTGCCAGCAGCAACAGACAGGGGTACTATGGCTACACCTTC	CASSNRQGYYGYTF
-	-	TRBJ2-3	TRBV5-4	TGTGCCAGCAGCTTTTCGGCGGATACGCAGTATTTT	CASSFSADTQYF
-	-	TRBJ1-4	TRBV7-8	TGTGCCAGCAGTTCCGAGAGGATCGCAACTAATGAAAAACTGTTTTTT	CASSSERIATNEKLFF
TRBD1	once	TRBJ2-7	TRBV3-1/TRBV3-2	TGTGCCAGCAGCCAGACCCACAGGGGCTACGAGCAGTACTTC	CASSQTHRGYEQYF
-	-	TRBJ1-5	TRBV7-8	TGTGCCAGCAGCCGGGGAAATCAGCCCCAGCATTTT	CASSRGNQPQHF
TRBD2	-	TRBJ2-5	TRBV9	TGTGCCAGCAGCGTAGGTAGCGGGGGGGTGAAAGAGACCCAGTACTTC	CASSVGSGGVKETQYF
-	-	TRBJ2-7	TRBV18	TGTGCCAGCTCACCGGGGGACAAAAGGTACGAGCAGTACTTC	CASSPGDKRYEQYF
-	-	TRBJ1-4	TRBV18	TGTGCCAGCTCACCACAACAGGCTAATGAAAAACTGTTTTTT	CASSPQQANEKLFF
-	few	TRBJ1-5	TRBV19	TGTGCCAGTAGTATCGTCCCGCTACGAGAGCCCCAGCATTTT	CASSIVPLREPQHF
-	-	TRBJ1-1	TRBV5-1	TGCGCCAGCAGCTTTTCTCCTGGACACCTGAACACTGAAGCTTTCTTT	CASSFSPGHLNTEAFF
TRBD1	-	TRBJ1-5	TRBV18	TGTGCCAGCTCACCACGATTGACAGGGGATCAGCCCCAGCATTTT	CASSPRLTGDQPQHF
-	once	TRBJ2-5	TRBV5-1	TGCGCCAGCAGCTTGCAAATGTTCCAAGAGACCCAGTACTTC	CASSLQMFQETQYF
-	-	TRBJ1-4	TRBV11-2	TGTGCCAGCAGCTTATGGAACAGCCTTAATGAAAAACTGTTTTTT	CASSLWNSLNEKLFF
-	-	TRBJ1-6	TRBV5-8	TGTGCCAGCAGCTTGGCCGTCCAGGGCGCAACTCACTTT	CASSLAVQGATHF
-	-	TRBJ1-5	TRBV7-2	TGTGCCAGCAGCTTAGCTAGGACAGTTAGCAATCAGCCCCAGCATTTT	CASSLARTVSNQPQHF
-	-	TRBJ1-2	TRBV9	TGTGCCAGCAGCGTAGTAACGGGCTACACCTTC	CASSVVTGYTF
TRBD1	-	TRBJ2-5	TRBV7-9	TGTGCCAGCAGCCGAGGAGGCGTCATAACAGGGGAAACGCGGGAGACCCAGTACTTC	CASSRGGVITGETRETQYF
-	-	TRBJ1-3	TRBV5-5	TGTGCCAGCAAACTCTCTGGAAACACCATATATTTT	CASKLSGNTIYF
-	-	TRBJ2-5	TRBV4-2	TGTGCCAGCAGCCAAGAGGAGGGGGCAACGCCGTACTTC	CASSQEEGATPYF
-	-	TRBJ1-2	TRBV25-1	TGTGCCAGCGGGGATAACTATGGCTACACCTTC	CASGDNYGYTF
-	-	TRBJ2-2	TRBV25-1	TGTGCCAGCAGTCCCTGGGACGCCTCGAACACCGGGGAGCTGTTTTTT	CASSPWDASNTGELFF
TRBD1	-	TRBJ2-7	TRBV7-2	TGTGCCAGCAGCTCGGACAGGGTCGCCTACGAGCAGTACTTC	CASSSDRVAYEQYF
TRBD2	-	TRBJ2-3	TRBV10-3	TGTGCCATCAGTGATAACCGAGGCGGGGGGACAGATACGCAGTATTTT	CAISDNRGGGTDTQYF
-	-	TRBJ2-7	TRBV5-6	TGTGCCAGCAGGGGTTCGCCAGACCTCTCCTACGAGCAGTACTTC	CASRGSPDLSYEQYF
TRBD2	-	TRBJ2-1	TRBV19	TGTGCCAGTAGTATGCCCAGCGGGGCGCTCTACGCTTGGCGGTTCTTC	CASSMPSGALYAWRFF
-	-	TRBJ2-1	TRBV11-1	TGTGCCAGCAGCTTATTGCGGGGCTCCTACAATGAGCAGTTCTTC	CASSLLRGSYNEQFF
TRBD2	-	TRBJ2-3	TRBV7-6	TGTGCCAGCAGCTTAGGGCCCAGCGGGGGCGCCCTAGATACGCAGTATTTT	CASSLGPSGGALDTQYF
-	-	TRBJ2-1	TRBV24-1	TGTGCCACCAGTGATCCCCGCCGAGGACCATCGCTTAATGAGCAGTTCTTC	CATSDPRRGPSLNEQFF
TRBD1	-	TRBJ2-7	TRBV19	TGTGCCAGTAGTATGGGACAGGACCCACTCTACGAGCAGTACTTC	CASSMGQDPLYEQYF
-	-	TRBJ1-2	TRBV21-1	TGTGCCAGCAGCAACGGGACGTTACAGGGCTATGGCTACACCTTC	CASSNGTLQGYGYTF
-	-	TRBJ2-3	TRBV11-1	TGTGCCAGCAGTCAAAAGTCCTTGGGGGGAGATACGCAGTATTTT	CASSQKSLGGDTQYF
-	-	TRBJ2-7	TRBV7-9	TGTGCCACCGCGGGGCATGGATTTTACGAGCAGTACTTC	CATAGHGFYEQYF
TRBD1	-	TRBJ1-6	TRBV5-6	TGTGCCAGCAGCGGGAGGGGGCAAGCCCTCCACTTT	CASSGRGQALHF
-	-	TRBJ1-5	TRBV6-4	TGTGCCAGCGCAGCTAGGCATAATAGCAATCAGCCCCAGCATTTT	CASAARHNSNQPQHF
TRBD2	-	TRBJ2-5	TRBV3-1/TRBV3-2	TGTGCCAGCAGCCAAGAGGGGGGGACGGAGACCCAGTACTTC	CASSQEGGTETQYF
TRBD2	once	TRBJ2-5	TRBV3-1/TRBV3-2	TGTGCCAGCAGCCAGGCGGGGGGCGAGACCCAGTACTTC	CASSQAGGETQYF
-	-	TRBJ1-6	TRBV5-1	TGCGCCAGCAGCTTGGGGCGGGACATACATTCACCCCTCCACTTT	CASSLGRDIHSPLHF
TRBD1	-	TRBJ1-1	TRBV24-1	TGTGCCACCAGTGATGAACGGACAGGGGAAGCTTTCTTT	CATSDERTGEAFF
TRBD1	-	TRBJ1-1	TRBV5-8	TGTGCCAGCAGCTTGGCCTTGGACAGGGGGCGGGCTTTCTTT	CASSLALDRGRAFF
-	-	TRBJ1-4	TRBV4-3	TGCGCCAGCAGCCAAGATCCGCCGGGGACGTTTAGTTATGAAAAACTGTTTTTT	CASSQDPPGTFSYEKLFF
TRBD1	-	TRBJ1-1	TRBV4-2	TGTGCCAGCAGCCAAGACTGGGACAGGGAAGTTGAAGCTTTCTTT	CASSQDWDREVEAFF
TRBD2	-	TRBJ2-1	TRBV30	TGTGCCTGGAATATAGCGGGGGGCCCTTCCTACAATGAGCAGTTCTTC	CAWNIAGGPSYNEQFF
TRBD2	-	TRBJ2-1	TRBV7-2	TGTGCCAGCAGCCCCTCTAGCGGGAACTACAATGAGCAGTTCTTC	CASSPSSGNYNEQFF
-	-	TRBJ2-1	TRBV28	TGTGCCAGCAGTTTAGAGACGGAACAGTTCTTC	CASSLETEQFF
-	-	TRBJ1-3	TRBV4-1	TGCGCCAGCAGCCAAGATATCTATAGGCCCCAGAAAGGAGGAAACACCATATATTTT	CASSQDIYRPQKGGNTIYF
TRBD2	-	TRBJ2-2	TRBV7-3	TGTGCCAGCAGCCGGACTAGCGGACCGAACACCGGGGAGCTGTTTTTT	CASSRTSGPNTGELFF
TRBD2	once	TRBJ2-3	TRBV7-6	TGTGCCAGCAGCTCCCCCACTAGCGGGGCAACAGATACGCAGTATTTT	CASSSPTSGATDTQYF
-	-	TRBJ2-2	TRBV29-1	TGCAGCGTTGAAGATTGGGCAGTTACCGGGGAGCTGTTTTTT	CSVEDWAVTGELFF
-	once	TRBJ2-7	TRBV15	TGTGCCACCAGCGCGAATCTACAGGGCGACGAGCAGTACTTC	CATSANLQGDEQYF
-	-	TRBJ1-1	TRBV6-5	TGTGCCAGCAGTTACGGGTCGAACACTGAAGCTTTCTTT	CASSYGSNTEAFF
-	-	TRBJ2-6	TRBV7-2	TGTGCCAGCAGCTCCGAAGGGATTGGGGCCAACGTCCTGACTTTC	CASSSEGIGANVLTF
-	once	TRBJ2-5	TRBV5-6	TGTGCCAGCAGCTTCAGGGAGGGGGCCTACCAAGAGACCCAGTACTTC	CASSFREGAYQETQYF